This entry lists 17 T cell receptor beta chains sequenced from one sample in a study of control samples from healthy donors and cancer patients. Assay used: immunoSEQ multiplex PCR; TCRdb lists only in-frame clones, some missing. This sample has over 100,000 clones; 70% to 90% occur once, and the top ten carry 3.4%. The sample taken for sequencing was blood. The receptor source for this set is a man in his forties or fifties in good health.

The rearrangement uses TRBV24-1 and TRBJ2-1, with a possible D match to TRBD1 (5 bases). Germline CDR1 is KGHDR and CDR2 is SFDVKD. The CDR3 is made up of 15 amino acids. Trimming left V 1 base short and J 7 bases short, with 13 bases between. The CDR3 loop reads CATSDFTQGRNEQFF. The DNA of the CDR3 is TGTGCCACCAGTGATTTTACCCAGGGCCGGAATGAGCAGTTCTTC.

J is TRBJ1-6 and V is TRBV30; tentative D call: TRBD1 (5 bases). The germline V gene encodes CDR1 GTSNPN and CDR2 SVGIG (reference sequence). Deletions cut 5 bases from V and 0 bases from J, with 11 bases between. The CDR3 covers 15 residues. The CDR3 bases are TGTGCCTGGCAACAGGTCGGCTCCTATAATTCACCCCTCCACTTT. Its protein product is CAWQQVGSYNSPLHF.

The rearrangement links TRBV20-1 to TRBJ2-1, with 7 bases matching TRBD2. J gave up 8 bases and V 8 bases, and 6 bases lay outside the gene matches. The germline V gene encodes CDR1 DFQATT and CDR2 SNEGSKA (reference sequence). The CDR3 has 11 amino acids. The DNA of the CDR3 is TGCAGTTATGGGGGGGGTGATGAGCAGTTCTTC. Translating gives CSYGGGDEQFF.

The chain is built from TRBV11-2 and TRBJ1-1; D is ambiguous. V lost 3 bases and J lost 2, with 10 bases in between. This CDR3 contains 14 residues. Germline CDR1 is SGHAT and CDR2 is FQNNGV. As DNA, the CDR3 is TGTGCCAGCAGCTTCGCGGGAGGAAACACTGAAGCTTTCTTT. It specifies CASSFAGGNTEAFF.

This clone was picked up one time. This chain links TRBV18 with TRBJ1-1; a weak D match, TRBD1 (6 bases). V gave up 5 bases and J gave up 4 bases, with 14 bases separating them. In germline, CDR1 is KGHSH, CDR2 LQKENI. This CDR3 is 14 amino acids long. The CDR3 sequence is CASSAQGKGTEAFF. CDR3 sequence (DNA): TGTGCCAGCTCAGCTCAGGGGAAAGGCACTGAAGCTTTCTTT. Full variable domain (rest looked up from reference TRBV18 and TRBJ1-1): NAGVMQNPRHLVRRRGQEARLRCSPMKGHSHVYWYRQLPEEGLKFMVYLQKENIIDESGMPKERFSAEFPKEGPSILRIQQVVRGDSAAYFCASSAQGKGTEAFFGQGTRLTVV.

This clone appeared a single time. V gene TRBV5-6 combines with J gene TRBJ1-2; a possible D gene is TRBD1 (6 bases). This CDR3 is built from 14 residues. The germline V gene has CDR1 SGHDT and CDR2 YYEEEE. V lost 4 bases, J lost 8 bases, and 18 bases lay in between. As DNA, the CDR3 is TGTGCCAGCAGCCAACGGAAGGGGGTGAAAGGCTACACCTTC. Translation: CASSQRKGVKGYTF.

As regards this clone: Germline and junction disagree at one end, which may indicate a read error. The chain is built from TRBV9 and TRBJ1-2; D is possibly TRBD1 (5 bases). Per germline, CDR1 SGDLS and CDR2 YYNGEE. The CDR3 runs to 9 residues. The CDR3 loop reads CASSPRGVF. CDR3 bases: TGTGCCAGCAGCCCGCGGGGGGTCTTC.

This clone has only a few counts. This chain links TRBV5-1 with TRBJ2-1, with TRBD2 as a possible D gene (6 bases). In germline, CDR1 is SGHRS, CDR2 YFSETQ. This CDR3 has 14 residues. Between the trimmed V and J ends, which lost 0 bases and 4 bases, there was a span of 8 bases. The CDR3 DNA sequence: TGCGCCAGCAGCTTGGAGGCGGGGTACAATGAGCAGTTCTTC. Translated, it gives CASSLEAGYNEQFF. Looking up the rest from reference TRBV5-1 and TRBJ2-1 gives the full variable domain: KAGVTQTPRYLIKTRGQQVTLSCSPISGHRSVSWYQQTPGQGLQFLFEYFSETQRNKGNFPGRFSGRQFSNSRSEMNVSTLELGDSALYLCASSLEAGYNEQFFGPGTRLTVL.

About this clone: The same CDR3 also results from other DNA sequences found in this sample. V is TRBV4-1 and J is TRBJ1-4; tentative D call: TRBD1 (5 bases). The CDR3 runs 15 residues. Germline assignment: CDR1 MGHRA and CDR2 YSYEKL. The V and J ends lost 4 bases and 1 base respectively, with 10 bases between them. The CDR3 DNA reads TGCGCCAGCAGCCCTGGGGGAGGAACTAATGAAAAACTGTTTTTT. Protein product: CASSPGGGTNEKLFF.

The V and J genes are TRBV2 and TRBJ1-2; 7 positions agree with TRBD1. Germline CDR1 SNHLY, CDR2 FYNNEI. This CDR3 region has 13 residues. The trim removed 3 bases at V and 4 bases at J, leaving 2 bases unmatched. As DNA, the CDR3 is TGTGCCAGCAGTGAGAGGGGGCTCTATGGCTACACCTTC. Translated, it gives CASSERGLYGYTF.

The V gene is TRBV7-2, the J gene TRBJ1-6, with D perhaps matching TRBD1 (5 bases). The V gene's germline CDR1 is SGHTA and CDR2 FQGNSA. The CDR3 has 14 residues. Trimming removed 5 bases from V and 10 bases from J, with 15 bases in between. Written as DNA, the CDR3 is TGTGCCAGCAGCCCGGGGGGAGGTGGCTCACCCCTCCACTTT. Encoded protein: CASSPGGGGSPLHF.

This chain connects TRBV5-1 to TRBJ2-7; 8 bases are a match to TRBD1. The CDR3 totals 13 residues. Germline CDR1 and CDR2: SGHRS and YFSETQ. V lost 5 bases and J lost 2; bases outside the gene matches: 3. Here the CDR3 reads CASRLGQAYEQYF. The CDR3 nucleotides are TGCGCCAGCAGACTGGGACAGGCCTACGAGCAGTACTTC.

DNA of the CDR3: TGTGCCAGCAGCTTTCAGGGGGTCGACACTGAAGCTTTCTTT. Encoded protein: CASSFQGVDTEAFF. The chain uses TRBV5-4 and TRBJ1-1; TRBD1 agrees at 7 bases. The CDR3 has 14 residues. Looked up from germline, CDR1 is SGHNT and CDR2 is YYREEE (reference sequence). Unmatched junction bases numbered 4, after V lost 2 bases and J lost 3 bases. Together with reference TRBV5-4 and TRBJ1-1, the CDR3 gives the full variable domain: ETGVTQSPTHLIKTRGQQVTLRCSSQSGHNTVSWYQQALGQGPQFIFQYYREEENGRGNFPPRFSGLQFPNYSSELNVNALELDDSALYLCASSFQGVDTEAFFGQGTRLTVV.

V gene TRBV24-1 combines with J gene TRBJ1-4, with 9 bases lining up with TRBD1. CDR3 length equals 14 residues. Germline V gene sequence: CDR1 KGHDR, CDR2 SFDVKD. V was pared by 5 bases and J by 7 bases, with 4 bases of the junction left unmatched. The CDR3: CATSAGQGLEKLFF. In DNA form, the CDR3 reads TGTGCCACCAGTGCGGGACAGGGTCTTGAAAAACTGTTTTTT.

The V and J genes are TRBV19 and TRBJ1-6; D remains ambiguous. V gave up 7 bases and J gave up 6 bases, with 10 bases separating them. This CDR3 spans 13 amino acids. Looked up from germline, CDR1 is LNHDA and CDR2 is SQIVND (reference sequence). The chain's CDR3 is CASNSGSNSPLHF. The CDR3 bases are TGTGCCAGTAACTCAGGCTCTAATTCACCCCTCCACTTT.

This rearrangement joins TRBV24-1 to TRBJ1-1; the D is unclear. The germline V and J ends were trimmed by 3 bases and 1 base, with 8 bases remaining between them. The CDR3 spans 14 residues. CDR1 and CDR2 (germline): KGHDR, SFDVKD. The CDR3 nucleotides are TGTGCCACCAGTGATGTGGGTTCGAACACTGAAGCTTTCTTT. Translating gives CATSDVGSNTEAFF.

The V call is TRBV4-3, the J call TRBJ2-1; 7 bases agree with TRBD2. The ends lost 0 bases at V and 5 bases at J; junction bases unmatched: 13. This CDR3 has 18 residues. CDR1 LGHNA and CDR2 YSLEER come from the germline V gene. CDR3 residues: CASSQDLGLAGENNEQFF. The CDR3 nucleotides read TGCGCCAGCAGCCAAGATCTCGGTTTGGCGGGGGAGAACAATGAGCAGTTCTTC.